This T cell receptor beta chain was documented in a study of CD8 T cell repertoires and HIV-1 epitope variants. Turning to the study itself: Controls were a CMV, EBV and flu peptide pool, Ebola AY9 negative control, and no-peptide well. Tested: three Gag epitope families, Nef HW9 and YT9. Study-wide results and limits: About nine TCR beta clonotypes were antigen-specific, roughly 6 apparently recognizing autologous or escape variants.

The table came from immunoSEQ multiplex PCR; TCRdb's copy has only in-frame clones and leaves some out. The sample records about 90,000 clones, just under 75% being singletons. Germline-derived CDR1 and CDR2 are SGHDT and YYEEEE. V lost 4 bases to trimming and J lost 3 bases, with 13 bases between them. This CDR3 contains 15 residues. This clone has a single count. The antigen is unknown. The source is a male donor with HIV. This sequence joins TRBV5-6 and TRBJ1-4; TRBD1 is a possible D gene (6 bases). The sequenced sample was uncultured baseline CD8+ T cells from peripheral blood mononuclear cells (PBMCs). The CDR3 DNA sequence: TGTGCCAGCAGCGTAGGGGGGCGGCCTAATGAAAAACTGTTTTTT. Protein: CASSVGGRPNEKLFF.